This TCR beta chain was sequenced in a study of graft-versus-host responses after intestinal transplantation (dated by TCRdb to about 2021). For the study in its entirety: Recipients received multivisceral, liver-intestinal, or isolated intestinal transplants. Of the roughly 25 intestinal transplant recipients enrolled in the cohort, one of whom was a retransplant, 3 patients without pretransplant specimens were excluded. Alloreactive clones were identified by sequencing pre-transplant mixed lymphocyte reaction products and comparing these products with unstimulated pre-transplant donor and recipient T cells. Samples from three later patients were sequenced in-house on an Illumina MiSeq with MiXCR processing rather than by the commercial service. A peak of at least 4% donor T cells among recipient peripheral blood mononuclear cells was the definition used for donor T cell macrochimerism. Anti-thymocyte globulin induction was given to all recipients, followed by maintenance tacrolimus and steroids for approximately 3 years. Graft-versus-host and host-versus-graft alloreactive T cell clones were tracked in the graft, circulation and bone marrow after intestinal transplantation using bulk TCR-beta CDR3 sequencing.

Study-wide conclusions, independent of this receptor: The conclusions were limited by the relatively low number and heterogeneity of the intestinal transplant patients. Early after transplant, declines in HvG clones were associated with peak levels of circulating GvH clones. GvH clones were found in recipient bone marrow, and some of the GvH clones appeared earlier in ileal mucosa or blood, which is consistent with an intestinal mucosal origin. In the allografts of patients with donor T cell macrochimerism, GvH to HvG T cell clonal ratios were high.

Blood samples were collected up to 4 times in the first month after transplant and then at least monthly when available. On this clone itself: Its antigen is not yet known. Base-call qualities are not available, and no considerably larger clone is one nucleotide away.

The germline V gene (reference sequence) sets CDR1 to MNHEY and CDR2 to SMNVEV. V is cut by 5 bases and J by 5 bases, and the space between the germline ends is 15 bases. From the cysteine up to the phenylalanine, the CDR3 has a length of 14 residues. Only the CDR3 DNA stays, 42 bases, in frame from base 1. Library preparation used the immunoSEQ multiplex PCR assay. Adaptive Biotechnologies carried out high-throughput TCR-beta CDR3 sequencing of genomic DNA for most patients. Processing in the source paper ran as follows. TCR sequencing data were retrieved from Adaptive's ImmunoSEQ software for around 18 patients, whereas a few other patients were processed with MiXCR and VDJtools. CDR3 nucleotide sequences shared between donor and recipient were removed because the origin of such sequences could not be assigned. At least 2-fold expansion over unstimulated cells and a minimum CFSE-low frequency of 0.002% (template counts) or 0.001% (read counts) were required for clones to be classified as alloreactive. Clones were considered mappable if detected in sequenced pre-transplant spleen, lymph node, or MLR CFSE-low populations of the donor or recipient. Cumulative frequency of alloreactive clones was calculated as a percentage of all sequences weighted by copy number. TCRdb mirrors the immuneACCESS table, restricted to in-frame sequences. Some clones are absent from its copies; in checked studies, under half trace to an unresolved V gene, and the reason for the others is unknown. V and J calls and clone size are as listed in that table; D and trimming were resolved from the DNA. This sample has 85,000 to 100,000 clones in its table, and 86% of those were observed once. The biggest ten clones account for roughly 1.4% of the sample.

The sequences come from PBMCs, collected 255 days after intestinal transplant. This TCR derives from a human patient who received an intestinal transplant, so some T cells may come from the graft donor. Here the chain combines TRBV27 and TRBJ2-5; the D segment could be TRBD1, given 7 matching bases. CDR3 sequence: CASSPPGGKETQYF. In nucleotides, the sequence is TGTGCCAGCAGTCCGCCAGGGGGGAAGGAGACCCAGTACTTC.